This T cell receptor beta chain is from a study of T cells in Graves' hyperthyroidism and ophthalmopathy. Study conclusions and caveats: Ophthalmopathy, as predicted by the model, came a median roughly 6.5 months after the prediction.

About this clonotype: Antigen specificity is unknown.

CDR1 is DFQATT and CDR2 is SNEGSKA in the germline V gene (reference sequence). Trimming stripped 0 bases from V and 0 bases from J, with 11 bases between. CDR3 length: 15 amino acids. RNA transcripts provided the source from which TCR beta CDR3 regions were amplified. HTBI primers were used for first-round RT-PCR of the TCR CDR3. From the multiplex PCR reads, TCRdb called clonotypes with MiXCR, one entry per CDR3 protein. The table records around 610,000 distinct CDR3 sequences, around 15% of them present only once. The sequenced sample consisted of blood. The chain has TRBV20-1 and TRBJ2-5, with a weak D call TRBD2 (6 bases). The receptor was isolated from a woman aged 40 to 49 with Graves' ophthalmopathy. CDR3 DNA sequence: TGCAGTGCTAGAGACGGACTACTCTACCAAGAGACCCAGTACTTC. Its protein product is CSARDGLLYQETQYF.